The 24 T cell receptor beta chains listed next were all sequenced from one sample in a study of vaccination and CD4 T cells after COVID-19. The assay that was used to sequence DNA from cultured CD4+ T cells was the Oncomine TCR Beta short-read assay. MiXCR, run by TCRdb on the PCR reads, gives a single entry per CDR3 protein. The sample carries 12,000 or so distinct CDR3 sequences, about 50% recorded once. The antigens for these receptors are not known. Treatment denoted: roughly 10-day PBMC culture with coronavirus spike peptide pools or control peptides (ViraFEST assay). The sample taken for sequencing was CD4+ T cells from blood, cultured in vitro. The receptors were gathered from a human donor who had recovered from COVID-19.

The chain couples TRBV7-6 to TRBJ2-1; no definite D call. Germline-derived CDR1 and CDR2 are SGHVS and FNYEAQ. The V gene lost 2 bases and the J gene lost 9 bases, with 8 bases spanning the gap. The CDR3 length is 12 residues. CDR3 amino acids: CASSLSNSEQFF. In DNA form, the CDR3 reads TGTGCCAGCAGCTTATCTAACAGTGAGCAGTTCTTC.

The CDR3: CASSEYGNRASVEQYF. CDR3 sequence (DNA): TGTGCCAGCAGTGAATACGGAAACAGGGCGTCCGTCGAGCAGTACTTC. The rearrangement joins TRBV25-1 to TRBJ2-7, with a weak D call TRBD1 (6 bases). Between the trimmed V and J ends, which lost 0 bases and 6 bases, there was a span of 18 bases. CDR3 size: 16 residues. Germline CDR1 reads MGHDK; CDR2 reads SYGVNS.

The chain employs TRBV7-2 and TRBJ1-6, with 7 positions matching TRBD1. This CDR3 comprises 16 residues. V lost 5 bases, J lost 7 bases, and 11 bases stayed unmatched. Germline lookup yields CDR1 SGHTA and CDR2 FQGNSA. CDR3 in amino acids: CASSPLVGGGNSPLHF. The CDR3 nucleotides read TGTGCCAGCAGCCCTCTGGTAGGGGGCGGGAATTCACCCCTCCACTTT.

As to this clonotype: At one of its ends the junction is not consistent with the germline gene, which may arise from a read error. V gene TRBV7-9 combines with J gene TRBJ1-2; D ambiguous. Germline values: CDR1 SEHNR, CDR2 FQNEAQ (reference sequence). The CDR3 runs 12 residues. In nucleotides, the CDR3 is TGCGCCAGCAGCTCTATAGCTGGGGGCTACACCTTC. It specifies CASSSIAGGYTF. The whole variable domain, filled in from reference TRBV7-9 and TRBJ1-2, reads DTGVSQNPRHKITKRGQNVTFRCDPISEHNRLYWYRQTLGQGPEFLTYFQNEAQLEKSRLLSDRFSAERPKGSFSTLEIQRTEQGDSAMYLCASSSIAGGYTFGSGTRLTVV.

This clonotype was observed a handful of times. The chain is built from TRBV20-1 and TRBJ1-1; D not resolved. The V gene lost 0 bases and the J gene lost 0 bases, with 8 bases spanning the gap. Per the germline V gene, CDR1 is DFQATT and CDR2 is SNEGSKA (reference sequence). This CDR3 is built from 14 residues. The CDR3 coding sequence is TGCAGTGCTAGAGATCGTACGTTGAACACTGAAGCTTTCTTT. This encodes CSARDRTLNTEAFF.

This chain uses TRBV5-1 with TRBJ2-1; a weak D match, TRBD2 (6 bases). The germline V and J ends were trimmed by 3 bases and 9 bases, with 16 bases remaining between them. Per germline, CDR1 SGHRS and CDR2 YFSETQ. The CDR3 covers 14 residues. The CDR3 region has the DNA TGCGCCAGCAGCTACAGCGGGTGGGGTGGTGAGCAGTTCTTC. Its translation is CASSYSGWGGEQFF.

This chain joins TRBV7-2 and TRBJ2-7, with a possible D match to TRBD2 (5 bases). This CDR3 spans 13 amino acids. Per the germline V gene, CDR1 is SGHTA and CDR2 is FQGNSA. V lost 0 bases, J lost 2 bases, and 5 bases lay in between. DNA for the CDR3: TGTGCCAGCAGCTTAGCACTAGCCTACGAGCAGTACTTC. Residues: CASSLALAYEQYF.

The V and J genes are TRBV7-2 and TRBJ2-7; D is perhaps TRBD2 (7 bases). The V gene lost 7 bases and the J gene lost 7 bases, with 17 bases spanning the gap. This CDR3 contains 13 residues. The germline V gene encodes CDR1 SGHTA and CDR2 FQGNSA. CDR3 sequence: CASTLGGGGEQYF. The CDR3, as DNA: TGTGCCAGCACTCTTGGCGGGGGCGGGGAGCAGTACTTC.

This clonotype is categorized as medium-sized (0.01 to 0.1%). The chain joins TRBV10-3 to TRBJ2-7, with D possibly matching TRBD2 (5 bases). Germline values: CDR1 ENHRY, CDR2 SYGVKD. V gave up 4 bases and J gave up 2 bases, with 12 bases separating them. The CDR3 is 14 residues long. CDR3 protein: CAISALEGPYEQYF. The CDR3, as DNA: TGTGCCATCAGTGCACTAGAGGGCCCCTACGAGCAGTACTTC.

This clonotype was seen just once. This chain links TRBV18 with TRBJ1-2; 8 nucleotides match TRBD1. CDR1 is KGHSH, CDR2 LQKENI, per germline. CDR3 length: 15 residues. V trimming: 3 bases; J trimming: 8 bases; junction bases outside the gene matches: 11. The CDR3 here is CASSPETGAVEGYTF. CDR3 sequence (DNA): TGTGCCAGCTCACCGGAGACAGGGGCCGTCGAGGGCTACACCTTC. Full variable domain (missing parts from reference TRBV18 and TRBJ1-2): NAGVMQNPRHLVRRRGQEARLRCSPMKGHSHVYWYRQLPEEGLKFMVYLQKENIIDESGMPKERFSAEFPKEGPSILRIQQVVRGDSAAYFCASSPETGAVEGYTFGSGTRLTVV.

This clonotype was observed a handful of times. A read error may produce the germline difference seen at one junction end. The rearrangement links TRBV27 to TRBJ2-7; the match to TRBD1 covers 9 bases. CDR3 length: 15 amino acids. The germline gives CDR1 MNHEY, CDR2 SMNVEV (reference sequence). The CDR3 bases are TGTGCCAGCAGCTTATTGGGACAGGGTACGAAAGAGCAGTACTTC. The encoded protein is CASSLLGQGTKEQYF.

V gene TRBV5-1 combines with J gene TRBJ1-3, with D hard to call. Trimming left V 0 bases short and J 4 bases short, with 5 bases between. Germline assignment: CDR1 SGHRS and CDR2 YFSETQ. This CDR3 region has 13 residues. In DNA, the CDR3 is TGCGCCAGCAGCTTGGGGGAGGGAAACACCATATATTTT. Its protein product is CASSLGEGNTIYF.

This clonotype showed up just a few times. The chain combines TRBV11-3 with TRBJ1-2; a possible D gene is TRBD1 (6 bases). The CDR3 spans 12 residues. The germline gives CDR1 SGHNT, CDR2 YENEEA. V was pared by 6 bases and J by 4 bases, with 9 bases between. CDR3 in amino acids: CASSRGTYGYTF. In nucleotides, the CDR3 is TGTGCCAGCAGTAGGGGGACCTATGGCTACACCTTC.

As DNA, the CDR3 is TGTGCCAGCAGCCGTCAAATCCAGGGGGCACCCTACGAGCAGTACTTC. This sequence encodes CASSRQIQGAPYEQYF. The genes are TRBV6-1 and TRBJ2-7; 8 positions agree with TRBD1. With V trimmed by 6 bases and J by 2 bases, 12 bases remained unmatched. Germline lookup yields CDR1 MNHNS and CDR2 SASEGT. This CDR3 has 16 amino acids.

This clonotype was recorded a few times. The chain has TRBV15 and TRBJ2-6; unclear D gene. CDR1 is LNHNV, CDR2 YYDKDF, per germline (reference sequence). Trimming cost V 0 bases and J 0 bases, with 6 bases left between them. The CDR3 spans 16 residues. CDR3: CATSRDRSSGANVLTF. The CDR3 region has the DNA TGTGCCACCAGCAGAGACAGAAGCTCTGGGGCCAACGTCCTGACTTTC.

The CDR3 spells CSASRDLYNEQFF. DNA of the CDR3: TGCAGTGCTAGCCGGGACCTATACAATGAGCAGTTCTTC. The V and J genes are TRBV20-1 and TRBJ2-1; D possibly matches TRBD1 or TRBD2 (5 bases each). In germline, CDR1 is DFQATT, CDR2 SNEGSKA (reference sequence). The CDR3 extends over 13 amino acids. Trimming cost V 3 bases and J 4 bases, with 10 bases left between them.

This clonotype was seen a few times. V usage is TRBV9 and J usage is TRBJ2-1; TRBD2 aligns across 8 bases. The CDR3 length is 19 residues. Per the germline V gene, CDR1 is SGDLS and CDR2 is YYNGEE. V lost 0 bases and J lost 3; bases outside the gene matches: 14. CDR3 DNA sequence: TGTGCCAGCAGCGTAGACCACCTGCAAGCGGGGGCGTACTACAATGAGCAGTTCTTC. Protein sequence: CASSVDHLQAGAYYNEQFF.

The chain's CDR3 is CASSLGGTASSYEQYF. DNA for the CDR3: TGTGCCAGCAGTTTAGGAGGGACTGCCTCCTCCTACGAGCAGTACTTC. V usage is TRBV28 and J usage is TRBJ2-7, with D perhaps matching TRBD2 (6 bases). V was clipped by 2 bases and J by 0 bases, with 14 bases between them. Germline values: CDR1 MDHEN, CDR2 SYDVKM. The CDR3 has 16 amino acids.

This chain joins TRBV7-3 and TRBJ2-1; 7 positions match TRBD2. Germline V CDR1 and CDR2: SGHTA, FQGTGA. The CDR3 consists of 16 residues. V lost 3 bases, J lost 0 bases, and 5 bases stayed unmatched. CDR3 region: CASSFSGGSSYNEQFF. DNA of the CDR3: TGTGCCAGCAGCTTTTCGGGGGGAAGCTCCTACAATGAGCAGTTCTTC.

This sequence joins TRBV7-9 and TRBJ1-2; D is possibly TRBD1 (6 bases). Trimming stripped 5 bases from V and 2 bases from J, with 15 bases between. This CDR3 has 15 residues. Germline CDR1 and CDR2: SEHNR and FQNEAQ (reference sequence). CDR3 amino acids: CASSPGDGHNYGYTF. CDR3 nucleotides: TGTGCCAGCAGCCCAGGGGACGGACACAACTATGGCTACACCTTC.

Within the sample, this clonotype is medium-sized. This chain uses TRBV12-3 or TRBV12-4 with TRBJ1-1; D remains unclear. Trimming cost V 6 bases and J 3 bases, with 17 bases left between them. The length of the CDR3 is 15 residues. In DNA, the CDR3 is TGTGCCAGCAGCCGGGATCCTTTAGTGGACACTGAAGCTTTCTTT. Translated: CASSRDPLVDTEAFF.

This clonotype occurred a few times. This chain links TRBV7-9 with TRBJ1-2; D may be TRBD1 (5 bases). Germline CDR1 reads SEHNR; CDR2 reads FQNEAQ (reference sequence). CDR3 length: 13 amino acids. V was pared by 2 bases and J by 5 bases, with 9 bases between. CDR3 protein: CASSLRGLYGYTF. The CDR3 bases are TGTGCCAGCAGCTTACGGGGGTTGTATGGCTACACCTTC. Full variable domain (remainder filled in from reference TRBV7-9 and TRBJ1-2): DTGVSQNPRHKITKRGQNVTFRCDPISEHNRLYWYRQTLGQGPEFLTYFQNEAQLEKSRLLSDRFSAERPKGSFSTLEIQRTEQGDSAMYLCASSLRGLYGYTFGSGTRLTVV.

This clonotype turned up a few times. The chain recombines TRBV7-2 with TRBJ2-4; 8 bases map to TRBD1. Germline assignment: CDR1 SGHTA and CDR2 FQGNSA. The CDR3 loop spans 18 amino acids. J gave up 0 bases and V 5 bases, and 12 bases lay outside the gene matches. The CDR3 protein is CASSATGARLIAKNIQYF. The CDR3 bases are TGTGCCAGCAGCGCGACAGGGGCGAGGTTGATAGCCAAAAACATTCAGTACTTC.

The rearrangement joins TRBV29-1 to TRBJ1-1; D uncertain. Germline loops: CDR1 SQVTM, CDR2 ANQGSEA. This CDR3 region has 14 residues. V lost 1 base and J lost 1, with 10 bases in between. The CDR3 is CSVEAWARNTEAFF. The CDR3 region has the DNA TGCAGCGTTGAAGCGTGGGCTAGGAACACTGAAGCTTTCTTT.